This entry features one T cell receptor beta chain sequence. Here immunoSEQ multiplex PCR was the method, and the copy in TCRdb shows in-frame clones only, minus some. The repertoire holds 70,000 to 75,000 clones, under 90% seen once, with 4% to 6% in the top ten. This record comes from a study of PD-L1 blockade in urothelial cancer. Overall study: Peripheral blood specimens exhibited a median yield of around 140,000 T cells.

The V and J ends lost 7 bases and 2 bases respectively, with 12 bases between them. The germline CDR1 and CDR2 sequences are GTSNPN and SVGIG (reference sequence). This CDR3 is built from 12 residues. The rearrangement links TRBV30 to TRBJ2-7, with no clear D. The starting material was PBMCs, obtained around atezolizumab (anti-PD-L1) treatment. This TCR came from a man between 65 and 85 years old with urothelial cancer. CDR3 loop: CAFQTLTYEQYF. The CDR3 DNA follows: TGTGCCTTCCAGACACTCACCTACGAGCAGTACTTC.